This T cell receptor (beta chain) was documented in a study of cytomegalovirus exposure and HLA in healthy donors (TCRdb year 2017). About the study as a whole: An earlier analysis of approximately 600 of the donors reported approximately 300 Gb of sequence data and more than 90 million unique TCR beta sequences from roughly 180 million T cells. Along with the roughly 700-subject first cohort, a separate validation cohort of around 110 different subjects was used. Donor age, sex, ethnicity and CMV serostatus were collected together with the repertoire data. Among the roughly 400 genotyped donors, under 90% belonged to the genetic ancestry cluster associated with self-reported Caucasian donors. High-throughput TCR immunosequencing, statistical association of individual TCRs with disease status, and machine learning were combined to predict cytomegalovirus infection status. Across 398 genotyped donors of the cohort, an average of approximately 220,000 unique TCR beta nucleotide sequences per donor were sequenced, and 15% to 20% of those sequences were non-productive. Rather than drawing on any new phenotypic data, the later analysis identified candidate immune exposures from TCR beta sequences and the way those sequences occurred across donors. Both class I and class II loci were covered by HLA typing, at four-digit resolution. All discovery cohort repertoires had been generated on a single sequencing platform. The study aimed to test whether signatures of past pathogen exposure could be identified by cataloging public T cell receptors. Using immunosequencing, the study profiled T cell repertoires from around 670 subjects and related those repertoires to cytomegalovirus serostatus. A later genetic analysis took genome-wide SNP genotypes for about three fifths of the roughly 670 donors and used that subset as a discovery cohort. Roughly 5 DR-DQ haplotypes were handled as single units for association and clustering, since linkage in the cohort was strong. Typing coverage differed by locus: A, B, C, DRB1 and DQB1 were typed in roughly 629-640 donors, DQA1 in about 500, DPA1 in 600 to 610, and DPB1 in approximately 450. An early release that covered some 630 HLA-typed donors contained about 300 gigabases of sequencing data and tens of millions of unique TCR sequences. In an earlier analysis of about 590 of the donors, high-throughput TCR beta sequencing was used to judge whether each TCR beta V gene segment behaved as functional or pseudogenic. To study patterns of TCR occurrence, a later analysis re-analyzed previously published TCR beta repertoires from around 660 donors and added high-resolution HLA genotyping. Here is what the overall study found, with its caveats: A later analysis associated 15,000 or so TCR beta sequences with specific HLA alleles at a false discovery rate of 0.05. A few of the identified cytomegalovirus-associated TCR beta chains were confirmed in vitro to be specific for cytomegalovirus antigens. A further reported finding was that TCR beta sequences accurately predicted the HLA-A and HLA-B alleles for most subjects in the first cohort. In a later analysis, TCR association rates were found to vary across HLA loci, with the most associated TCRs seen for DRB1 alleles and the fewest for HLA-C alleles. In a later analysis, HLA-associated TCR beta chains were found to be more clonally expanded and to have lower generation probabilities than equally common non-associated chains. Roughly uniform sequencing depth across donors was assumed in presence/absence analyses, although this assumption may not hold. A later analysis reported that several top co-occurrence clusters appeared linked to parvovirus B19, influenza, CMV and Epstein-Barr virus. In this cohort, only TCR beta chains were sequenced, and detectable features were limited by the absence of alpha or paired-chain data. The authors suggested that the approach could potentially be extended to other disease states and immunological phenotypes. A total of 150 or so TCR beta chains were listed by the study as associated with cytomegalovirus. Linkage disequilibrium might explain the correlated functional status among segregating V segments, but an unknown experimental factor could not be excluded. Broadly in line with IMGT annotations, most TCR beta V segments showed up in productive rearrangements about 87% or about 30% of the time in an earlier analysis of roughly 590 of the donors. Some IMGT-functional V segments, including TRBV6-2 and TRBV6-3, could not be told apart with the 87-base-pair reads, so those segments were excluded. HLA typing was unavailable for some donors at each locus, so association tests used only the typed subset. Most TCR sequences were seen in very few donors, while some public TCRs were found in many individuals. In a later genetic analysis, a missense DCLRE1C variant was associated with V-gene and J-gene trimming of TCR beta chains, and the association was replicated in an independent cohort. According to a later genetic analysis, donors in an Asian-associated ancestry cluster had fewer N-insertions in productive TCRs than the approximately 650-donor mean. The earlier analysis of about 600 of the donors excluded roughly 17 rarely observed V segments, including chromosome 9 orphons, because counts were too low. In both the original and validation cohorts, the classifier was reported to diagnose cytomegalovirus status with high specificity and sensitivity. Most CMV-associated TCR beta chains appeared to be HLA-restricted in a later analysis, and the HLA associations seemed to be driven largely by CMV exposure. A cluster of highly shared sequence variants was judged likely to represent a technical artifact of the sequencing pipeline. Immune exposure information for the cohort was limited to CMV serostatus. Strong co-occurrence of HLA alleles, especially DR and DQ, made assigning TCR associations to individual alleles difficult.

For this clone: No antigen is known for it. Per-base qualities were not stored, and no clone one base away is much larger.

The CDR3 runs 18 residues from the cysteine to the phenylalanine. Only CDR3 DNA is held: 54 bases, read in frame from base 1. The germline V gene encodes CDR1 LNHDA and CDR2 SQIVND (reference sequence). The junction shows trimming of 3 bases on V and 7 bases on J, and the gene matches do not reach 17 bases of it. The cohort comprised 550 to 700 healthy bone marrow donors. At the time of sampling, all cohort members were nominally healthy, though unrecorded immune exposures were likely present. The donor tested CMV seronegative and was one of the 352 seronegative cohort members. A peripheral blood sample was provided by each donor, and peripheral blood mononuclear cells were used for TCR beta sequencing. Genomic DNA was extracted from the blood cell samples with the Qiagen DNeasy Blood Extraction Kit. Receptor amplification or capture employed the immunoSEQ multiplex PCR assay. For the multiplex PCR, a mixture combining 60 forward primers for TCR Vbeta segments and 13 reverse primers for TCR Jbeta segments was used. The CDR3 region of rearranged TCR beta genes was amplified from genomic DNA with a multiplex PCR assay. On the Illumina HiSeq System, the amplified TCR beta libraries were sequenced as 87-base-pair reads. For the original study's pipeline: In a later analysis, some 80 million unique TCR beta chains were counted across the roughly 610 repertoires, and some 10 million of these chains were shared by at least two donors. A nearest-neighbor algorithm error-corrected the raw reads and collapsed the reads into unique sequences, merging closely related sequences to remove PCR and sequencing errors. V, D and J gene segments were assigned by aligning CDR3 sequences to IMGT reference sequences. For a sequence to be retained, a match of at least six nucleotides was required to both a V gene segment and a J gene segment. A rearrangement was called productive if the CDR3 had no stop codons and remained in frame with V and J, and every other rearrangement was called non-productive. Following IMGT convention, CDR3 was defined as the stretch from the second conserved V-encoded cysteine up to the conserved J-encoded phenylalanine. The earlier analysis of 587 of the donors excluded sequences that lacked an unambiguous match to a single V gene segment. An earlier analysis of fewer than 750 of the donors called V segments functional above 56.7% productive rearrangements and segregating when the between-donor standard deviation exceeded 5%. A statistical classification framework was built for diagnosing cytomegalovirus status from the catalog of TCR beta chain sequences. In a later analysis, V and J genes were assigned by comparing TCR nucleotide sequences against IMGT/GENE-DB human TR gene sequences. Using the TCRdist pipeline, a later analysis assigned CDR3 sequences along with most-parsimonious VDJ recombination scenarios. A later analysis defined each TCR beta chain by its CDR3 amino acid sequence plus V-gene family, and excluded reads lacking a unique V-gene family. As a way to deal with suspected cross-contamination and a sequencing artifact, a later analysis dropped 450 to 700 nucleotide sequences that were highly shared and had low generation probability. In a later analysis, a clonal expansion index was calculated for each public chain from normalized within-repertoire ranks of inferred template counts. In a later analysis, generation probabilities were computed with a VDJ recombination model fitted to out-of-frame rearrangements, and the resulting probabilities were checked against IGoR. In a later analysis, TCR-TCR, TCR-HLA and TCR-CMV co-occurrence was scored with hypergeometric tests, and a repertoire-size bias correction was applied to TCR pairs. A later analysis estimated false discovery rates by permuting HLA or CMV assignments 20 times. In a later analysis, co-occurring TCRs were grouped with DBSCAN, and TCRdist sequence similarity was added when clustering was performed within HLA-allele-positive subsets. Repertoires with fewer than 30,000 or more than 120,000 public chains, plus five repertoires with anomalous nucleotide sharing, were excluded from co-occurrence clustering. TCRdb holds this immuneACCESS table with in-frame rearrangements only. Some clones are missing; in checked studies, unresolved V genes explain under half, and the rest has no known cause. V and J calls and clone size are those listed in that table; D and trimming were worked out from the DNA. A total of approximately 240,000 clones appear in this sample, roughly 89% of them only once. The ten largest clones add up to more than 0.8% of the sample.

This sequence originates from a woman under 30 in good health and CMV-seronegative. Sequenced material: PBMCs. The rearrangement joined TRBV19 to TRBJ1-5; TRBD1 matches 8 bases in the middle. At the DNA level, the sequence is TGTGCCAGTAGTATCTTTCACGTGGGCAGGGGGCCCAGGCAGCCCCAGCATTTT. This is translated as CASSIFHVGRGPRQPQHF.